The rows below give T cell receptor beta chains drawn from one sample of a study of T-cell reconstitution after alpha-beta-depleted transplantation in children. TCRdb re-analysed the PCR reads in MiXCR, keeping a single row per CDR3 protein. The sample shows approximately 650,000 distinct CDR3 sequences, around 14% of them seen only once. The sequencing used PBMCs, collected before TCRalphabeta/CD19-depleted stem cell transplant. The receptors stem from a girl aged 2-10 years with congenital amegakaryocytic thrombocytopenia, due to receive a stem cell transplant. The CDR3 runs from the conserved cysteine through the conserved F or W. A D gene is named only where the DNA matches it firmly. Clone size is not always given. Where it is, it says once, few, many or a class for expanded clones.

CDR3 DNA	CDR3 protein	J gene	V gene	D gene	clone size
TGTGCCAGCAGTGAGTCGGGGAATGAGCAGTTCTTC	CASSESGNEQFF	TRBJ2-1	TRBV2	-	-
TGTGCCAGCAGCCAATTGGGACTGGGGAAGCAGTACTTC	CASSQLGLGKQYF	TRBJ2-7	TRBV3-1	-	-
TGTGCCAGCAGCACAGTCAATCAGCCCCAGCATTTT	CASSTVNQPQHF	TRBJ1-5	TRBV7-9	-	many
TGTGCCAGCAGCCCCTCTTCGGGTCCTGGGGCCAACGTCCTGACTTTC	CASSPSSGPGANVLTF	TRBJ2-6	TRBV7-9	-	-
TGTGCCAGCACGCGGGGGCCGGGCACTGAAGCTTTCTTT	CASTRGPGTEAFF	TRBJ1-1	TRBV2	-	few
TGCAGTGCTAGAGATAGTAGCGGACCAAATTATGATACGCAGTATTTT	CSARDSSGPNYDTQYF	TRBJ2-3	TRBV20-1	-	many
TGTGCCACCAGCAGAGATTTTGGCATCTCCTACGAGCAGTACTTC	CATSRDFGISYEQYF	TRBJ2-7	TRBV15	-	-
TGTGCCAGCAGCACGACAGCATACGGGCAGTTCTTC	CASSTTAYGQFF	TRBJ2-1	TRBV5-6	-	-
TGTGCCACCAGCTCCCGGGTGTATGGCTACACCTTC	CATSSRVYGYTF	TRBJ1-2	TRBV15	-	-
TGTGCCAGCAGCCAAGTGTTGAGCTACGAGCAGTACTTC	CASSQVLSYEQYF	TRBJ2-7	TRBV3-1	-	-
TGCGCCAGCAGCCACACTAGCGGAGCCTACGAGCAGTACTTC	CASSHTSGAYEQYF	TRBJ2-7	TRBV4-1	TRBD2	many
TGTGCCAGCAGCACCTGGACAGGCCTGAGGGAGACCCAGTACTTC	CASSTWTGLRETQYF	TRBJ2-5	TRBV11-2	TRBD1	-
TGTGCCTGGAGCACCGGGGGCAATAGGGAGGAGTTCTTC	CAWSTGGNREEFF	TRBJ2-1	TRBV30	-	few
TGTGCCAGCAGCCTCGTCGGGGAGGCGAACGAGCAGTACTTC	CASSLVGEANEQYF	TRBJ2-7	TRBV12-3/TRBV12-4	-	many
TGCAGTGCTAGCTACGCATACGAGCAGTACTTC	CSASYAYEQYF	TRBJ2-7	TRBV20-1	-	many
TGCGCCAGCAGCACGGACAGGGGGCGCACAGATACGCAGTATTTT	CASSTDRGRTDTQYF	TRBJ2-3	TRBV5-1	TRBD1	-
TGTGCCAGCAGCCAAGAAGGGACTAGCTCCTACAATGAGCAGTTCTTC	CASSQEGTSSYNEQFF	TRBJ2-1	TRBV4-2	TRBD2	few
TGTGCCAGTAGTATTTTCGACGAGCAGTACTTC	CASSIFDEQYF	TRBJ2-7	TRBV19	-	-
TGCGCCAGCAGCTTGAGGTACCCTAGTGATTCACCCCTCCACTTT	CASSLRYPSDSPLHF	TRBJ1-6	TRBV5-1	-	many
TGCAGTGCTACACGCGGCGGGGCGTACAATGAGCAGTTCTTC	CSATRGGAYNEQFF	TRBJ2-1	TRBV20-1	-	-
TGCGCCAGCAGCCAGGGGAGGGCGGCAGGGACAGATACGCAGTATTTT	CASSQGRAAGTDTQYF	TRBJ2-3	TRBV4-1	TRBD2	-
TGCGCCAGCAGCCAATGGACTCAAGAGACCCAGTACTTC	CASSQWTQETQYF	TRBJ2-5	TRBV4-1	-	many
TGCAGTGCTAGAGTTCTGGGACTAGCGGGTTCCTCCTACGAGCAGTACTTC	CSARVLGLAGSSYEQYF	TRBJ2-7	TRBV20-1	TRBD2	many
TGTGCCAGCAGTCAGGGGTATGGACAGCCCCAGCATTTT	CASSQGYGQPQHF	TRBJ1-5	TRBV6-5	-	many
TGTGCCAGCAGTTTTGGAGCGGCCTTATTGGTCAATGAGCAGTTCTTC	CASSFGAALLVNEQFF	TRBJ2-1	TRBV12-3/TRBV12-4	-	many
TGTGCCAGCGAGGGTAGCAGGTACGAGCAGTACTTC	CASEGSRYEQYF	TRBJ2-7	TRBV7-9	-	many
TGTGCCAGCAGCCTTGACAGGGAATTCTACAATGAGCAGTTCTTC	CASSLDREFYNEQFF	TRBJ2-1	TRBV5-5	TRBD1	-
TGTTCCAGCAGCTTGCTAGCGGGAGACGAGCAGTACTTC	CSSSLLAGDEQYF	TRBJ2-7	TRBV7-2	TRBD2	-
TGTGCCATCAGTGAGTCCGTAAAAAGAATGCCGGGAGAAGAGACCCAGTACTTC	CAISESVKRMPGEETQYF	TRBJ2-5	TRBV10-3	-	many
TGCAGTGCTAGGCCTAGCGGGAGGGCCGAGCAGTTCTTC	CSARPSGRAEQFF	TRBJ2-1	TRBV20-1	TRBD2	few
TGCGCCAGCAGCTTCAGACAGGGTAGGAGATCGAGCACTGAAGCTTTCTTT	CASSFRQGRRSSTEAFF	TRBJ1-1	TRBV5-1	TRBD1	-
TGCAGTGCTAGTGGGGTTAACGAGCAGTACTTC	CSASGVNEQYF	TRBJ2-7	TRBV20-1	-	many
TGCAGCGTTGAAGATGTTCCAGGGGGGGACACCGGGGAGCTGTTTTTT	CSVEDVPGGDTGELFF	TRBJ2-2	TRBV29-1	-	-
TGCGCCAGCAGCTTGGCGGTTGGAGGGCGGGGGGTCCAAGAGACCCAGTACTTC	CASSLAVGGRGVQETQYF	TRBJ2-5	TRBV5-1	TRBD2	few
TGCGCCAGCAGCTTGTGGTCTGGGAATTATAAGCCGGGAAACACCATATATTTT	CASSLWSGNYKPGNTIYF	TRBJ1-3	TRBV5-1	-	-
TGCAGCGTTGCTGGCGACCTAGCGGGAGGGGCCACAGATACGCAGTATTTT	CSVAGDLAGGATDTQYF	TRBJ2-3	TRBV29-1	TRBD2	many
TGCGCCAGCAGCCAAGAACCACTCACCGGGGAGCTGTTTTTT	CASSQEPLTGELFF	TRBJ2-2	TRBV4-1	-	-
TGTGCCACCAGCAGAGGAACGGGGGGTAGCTACGAGCAGTACTTC	CATSRGTGGSYEQYF	TRBJ2-7	TRBV15	TRBD2	-
TGTGCCAGCAGTGAGAATAGCGGGAGCCAAGAGACCCAGTACTTC	CASSENSGSQETQYF	TRBJ2-5	TRBV2	TRBD2	-
TGCAGTGCTATCCGGGACAGAGACTACGAGCAGTACTTC	CSAIRDRDYEQYF	TRBJ2-7	TRBV20-1	TRBD1	many
TGTGCCAGCAGGACGGGACCGGGGGCCTATGGCTACACCTTC	CASRTGPGAYGYTF	TRBJ1-2	TRBV25-1	-	many
TGTGCCAGCAGCTTCCGGGACACGATAAACATTCAGTACTTC	CASSFRDTINIQYF	TRBJ2-4	TRBV7-8	-	many
TGCAGTGCTCGGTCCGGGACAGGGCACACTGAAGCTTTCTTT	CSARSGTGHTEAFF	TRBJ1-1	TRBV20-1	TRBD1	-
TGTGCCACCAGCACAGGTTATAGCGGTTATTACAATGAGCAGTTCTTC	CATSTGYSGYYNEQFF	TRBJ2-1	TRBV15	-	many
TGCAGTGCTCAAGGACCCAAGGCCTACAATGAGCAGTTCTTC	CSAQGPKAYNEQFF	TRBJ2-1	TRBV20-1	-	-
TGCAGCGTCGTAGCGGGAGTGAGCGGCGGGGAGCTGTTTTTT	CSVVAGVSGGELFF	TRBJ2-2	TRBV29-1	TRBD2	many
TGTGCCACCAGCAGGGGACAGGAAAATCAGCCCCAGCATTTT	CATSRGQENQPQHF	TRBJ1-5	TRBV15	TRBD1	many
TGTGCCAGCAGCGACGCCAGGGGTATGAACACTGAAGCTTTCTTT	CASSDARGMNTEAFF	TRBJ1-1	TRBV9	-	-
TGCGCCAGCAGCCAACTGGGAGGCGATGAGCAGTTCTTC	CASSQLGGDEQFF	TRBJ2-1	TRBV4-1	-	-
TGTGCCAGCAGGCAGACCTACAATGAGCAGTTCTTC	CASRQTYNEQFF	TRBJ2-1	TRBV11-2	-	many
TGCAGTGCCGCGGACAGGGGCTACGAGCAGTACTTC	CSAADRGYEQYF	TRBJ2-7	TRBV20-1	TRBD1	many
TGTGCCAGCAGCTTAGACAGGGAAGGCTACACCTTC	CASSLDREGYTF	TRBJ1-2	TRBV7-9	-	many
TGTGCCAGCAGCGCATCGGACGGGATTATAGGGGTCAACGTCCTGACTTTC	CASSASDGIIGVNVLTF	TRBJ2-6	TRBV7-3	-	-
TGTGCCAGCTCACCCGCGGACGGAAACACTGAAGCTTTCTTT	CASSPADGNTEAFF	TRBJ1-1	TRBV18	-	few
TGTGCCAGCAGTTACTCTGCGGGAAGCTCCTACAATGAGCAGTTCTTC	CASSYSAGSSYNEQFF	TRBJ2-1	TRBV6-5	-	many
TGCAGTGCTAGATCAGCCCCTCTAAAAGCTAACTATGGCTACACCTTC	CSARSAPLKANYGYTF	TRBJ1-2	TRBV20-1	-	many